What follows are 22 T cell receptor beta chains derived from one specimen sequenced in a study of blood T cell repertoires in COVID-19. Clones were sequenced by immunoSEQ multiplex PCR, and TCRdb holds only the in-frame ones, with some missing. The top ten hold around 2.5% of the sample, which has some 320,000 clones, around 90% seen once. Material: PBMCs or T cells enriched from blood (not recorded which). These receptors came from a man aged 55-75 years who had recovered from COVID-19.

CDR3 in DNA: TGTGCCAGCAGTTCCCACAGGGGGCTAGCAAATCGTGGCTACACCTTC. This encodes CASSSHRGLANRGYTF. V usage is TRBV27 and J usage is TRBJ1-2; 9 nucleotides line up with TRBD1. The CDR3 has 16 amino acids. Germline CDR1 and CDR2: MNHEY and SMNVEV (reference sequence). V lost 4 bases to trimming and J lost 7 bases; unmatched junction nucleotides: 13.

This chain uses TRBV27 with TRBJ1-4; D call uncertain. CDR3 length: 12 residues. V lost 2 bases, J lost 8 bases, and 6 bases lay in between. CDR1 MNHEY and CDR2 SMNVEV come from the germline V gene (reference sequence). DNA of the CDR3: TGTGCCAGCAGTTTACGGCGGGAAAAACTGTTTTTT. Protein: CASSLRREKLFF.

The V and J genes are TRBV5-4 and TRBJ2-7; TRBD2 matches at 12 bases. Germline V CDR1 and CDR2: SGHNT, YYREEE (reference sequence). V lost 4 bases, J lost 3 bases, and 8 bases stayed unmatched. The CDR3 covers 16 residues. The chain's CDR3 is CASSAGGLAGNYEQYF. DNA of the CDR3: TGTGCCAGCAGCGCCGGCGGACTAGCGGGAAACTACGAGCAGTACTTC.

The chain uses TRBV4-1 and TRBJ2-7; TRBD2 agrees at 8 bases. This CDR3 is 15 amino acids long. The germline CDR1 and CDR2 sequences are MGHRA and YSYEKL. J lost 0 bases, V lost 6 bases, and 7 bases had no gene match. This CDR3 is CASSIAGGSSYEQYF. DNA for the CDR3: TGCGCCAGCAGTATTGCGGGAGGTTCCTCCTACGAGCAGTACTTC.

This chain connects TRBV5-1 to TRBJ2-1; TRBD1 matches at 8 bases. The J segment lost 4 bases and the V segment lost 5 bases, leaving 2 bases of the junction unmatched. The CDR3 consists of 13 residues. In germline, CDR1 is SGHRS, CDR2 YFSETQ. CDR3 residues: CASRRTGYNEQFF. The CDR3 DNA sequence: TGCGCCAGCAGACGGACAGGGTACAATGAGCAGTTCTTC.

The rearrangement joins TRBV6-6 to TRBJ1-5; the D gene is possibly TRBD1 (6 bases). The CDR3 has 13 residues. Looked up from germline, CDR1 is MNHNY and CDR2 is SVGAGI (reference sequence). V gave up 7 bases and J gave up 1 base, with 8 bases separating them. The CDR3 here is CASTGQSNQPQHF. The CDR3 DNA reads as TGTGCCAGCACCGGACAGAGCAATCAGCCCCAGCATTTT.

The chain recombines TRBV7-2 with TRBJ2-1; D is perhaps TRBD2 (6 bases). The V and J ends lost 5 bases and 6 bases respectively, with 23 bases between them. This CDR3 contains 17 residues. From germline, CDR1 is SGHTA and CDR2 FQGNSA. This CDR3 is CASSRGLRWEVGNEQFF. Here the CDR3 DNA reads TGTGCCAGCAGCAGAGGTCTGCGTTGGGAGGTGGGCAATGAGCAGTTCTTC.

This clone was seen more than once but under ten times. The chain has TRBV2 and TRBJ1-1, with D maybe TRBD1 (5 bases). V was clipped by 4 bases and J by 2 bases, with 11 bases between them. This CDR3 has 14 residues. Germline values: CDR1 SNHLY, CDR2 FYNNEI. The CDR3 DNA sequence: TGTGCCAGCAGTGTTGGGGCATCCAACACTGAAGCTTTCTTT. It is translated as CASSVGASNTEAFF.

For the CDR3, the DNA is TGTGCCAGCAGCTCTAGCCCGTGGGATGGGCTGTTTTTT. It yields the protein CASSSSPWDGLFF. V gene TRBV7-2 combines with J gene TRBJ1-4, with unresolved D. The CDR3 consists of 13 residues. V lost 4 bases to trimming and J lost 14 bases, with 17 bases between them. Germline V gene lookup returns CDR1 SGHTA and CDR2 FQGNSA. Full variable domain (missing parts from reference TRBV7-2 and TRBJ1-4): GAGVSQSPSNKVTEKGKDVELRCDPISGHTALYWYRQSLGQGLEFLIYFQGNSAPDKSGLPSDRFSAERTGGSVSTLTIQRTQQEDSAVYLCASSSSPWDGLFFGSGTQLSVL.

The chain couples TRBV12-3 or TRBV12-4 to TRBJ2-5; possible D gene TRBD2, 5 bases. V dropped 2 bases and J dropped 5 bases, with 6 bases sitting between them. The CDR3 sequence is 12 residues long. DNA of the CDR3: TGTGCCAGCAGTTTATCGGGGGAGACCCAGTACTTC. Translated: CASSLSGETQYF.

The rearrangement joins TRBV4-3 to TRBJ1-1, with 7 nucleotides matching TRBD1. Trimming cost V 0 bases and J 8 bases; bases outside gene matches: 6. CDR3 length: 14 amino acids. Germline assignment: CDR1 LGHNA and CDR2 YSLEER. CDR3 loop: CASSQDIRDREAFF. The CDR3 DNA reads TGCGCCAGCAGCCAAGATATACGGGACAGAGAAGCTTTCTTT.

The V gene is TRBV10-2, the J gene TRBJ1-1; 8 nucleotides line up with TRBD1. The J segment lost 6 bases and the V segment lost 5 bases, leaving 17 bases of the junction unmatched. The germline V gene encodes CDR1 WSHSY and CDR2 SAAADI. This CDR3 spans 17 amino acids. CDR3 sequence: CASSSGQGLIVSAEAFF. The CDR3 bases are TGCGCCAGCAGTTCCGGACAGGGACTTATTGTGAGCGCTGAAGCTTTCTTT.

The V and J genes are TRBV6-1 and TRBJ2-5; TRBD2 matches at 7 bases. Germline CDR1 and CDR2: MNHNS and SASEGT. This CDR3 comprises 14 residues. Trimming cost V 2 bases and J 5 bases; bases outside gene matches: 5. The CDR3 nucleotides are TGTGCCAGCAGTGAAACGGGGCGGGGGGAGACCCAGTACTTC. It translates to CASSETGRGETQYF.

The chain uses TRBV14 and TRBJ1-4; weak D call: TRBD1 (6 bases). V was pared by 3 bases and J by 6 bases, with 11 bases between. CDR3 length: 14 residues. Germline CDR1 and CDR2: SGHDN and FVKESK. The CDR3 loop reads CASSHWGRDEKLFF. CDR3 DNA sequence: TGTGCCAGCAGCCACTGGGGGCGGGATGAAAAACTGTTTTTT.

The V call is TRBV4-2, the J call TRBJ2-7; maybe TRBD2 (6 bases). The CDR3 is 17 residues long. From germline, CDR1 is LGHNA and CDR2 YNFKEQ. The germline V and J ends were trimmed by 1 base and 1 base, with 17 bases remaining between them. The CDR3 protein is CASSQVGWGVRSYEQYF. The CDR3 DNA is TGTGCCAGCAGCCAAGTCGGGTGGGGGGTTCGATCCTACGAGCAGTACTTC.

This clone has a single count. The chain has TRBV5-4 and TRBJ1-6; D call uncertain. V was trimmed by 0 bases and J by 10 bases, leaving 14 bases between them. This CDR3 comprises 15 residues. Per the germline V gene, CDR1 is SGHNT and CDR2 is YYREEE (reference sequence). In nucleotides, the CDR3 is TGTGCCAGCAGCTTGGCGGTCAAACCGGAGTCACCCCTCCACTTT. It encodes CASSLAVKPESPLHF.

V usage is TRBV11-2 and J usage is TRBJ2-7; D may be TRBD1 (5 bases). Looked up from germline, CDR1 is SGHAT and CDR2 is FQNNGV. The V end lost 1 base, the J end lost 2 bases, and 9 bases lay between the germline ends. CDR3 length: 14 amino acids. DNA of the CDR3: TGTGCCAGCAGCTTAGCCCTGACAGCCTACGAGCAGTACTTC. It yields the protein CASSLALTAYEQYF.

CDR3 DNA sequence: TGTGCCACCAGCCAGAACAGGGGAAATATCTACAATGAGCAGTTCTTC. Its translation is CATSQNRGNIYNEQFF. The V call is TRBV15, the J call TRBJ2-1, with 7 nucleotides matching TRBD1. V shed 5 bases and J 3 bases; nucleotides not matched to a gene: 10. This CDR3 region has 16 residues. Germline-derived CDR1 and CDR2 are LNHNV and YYDKDF (reference sequence).

This chain joins TRBV5-1 and TRBJ1-6, with D unresolved. This CDR3 spans 15 amino acids. The V gene's germline CDR1 is SGHRS and CDR2 YFSETQ. The germline V and J ends were trimmed by 0 bases and 6 bases, with 10 bases remaining between them. In nucleotides, the CDR3 is TGCGCCAGCAGCTTGGATCACGGTCCTAATTCACCCCTCCACTTT. Its protein is CASSLDHGPNSPLHF.

This chain links TRBV7-9 with TRBJ1-2; TRBD1 matches 9 bases. The CDR3 consists of 16 residues. The V gene end was trimmed by 2 bases and the J gene end by 5 bases; junction bases not matched to a gene: 9. CDR1 is SEHNR, CDR2 FQNEAQ, per germline (reference sequence). CDR3 sequence reads: CASSLLAWDRDYGYTF. The CDR3 DNA reads TGTGCCAGCAGCTTATTGGCTTGGGACAGGGATTATGGCTACACCTTC.

J is TRBJ1-4 and V is TRBV6-6, with D uncertain. The germline CDR1 and CDR2 sequences are MNHNY and SVGAGI (reference sequence). V was shortened by 6 bases and J by 6 bases, with 17 bases between the two germline ends. CDR3 length: 15 residues. The CDR3: CASRAGSVRDEKLFF. The CDR3 DNA is TGTGCCAGCAGGGCGGGTAGTGTACGGGATGAAAAACTGTTTTTT.

The V call is TRBV6-5, the J call TRBJ2-7, with 7 bases lining up with TRBD1. Germline V gene sequence: CDR1 MNHEY, CDR2 SVGAGI. The CDR3 consists of 15 residues. The ends lost 0 bases at V and 2 bases at J; junction bases unmatched: 4. CDR3 region: CASSYSRQGTYEQYF. CDR3 nucleotides: TGTGCCAGCAGTTACTCGAGACAGGGAACCTACGAGCAGTACTTC.